This is a list of T cell receptor beta chains from one sample in a study of blood T cell repertoires in COVID-19. Here immunoSEQ multiplex PCR was the method, and the copy in TCRdb shows in-frame clones only, minus some. The sample consists of roughly 150,000 clones, roughly four fifths of them appearing once. The specimen sequenced was peripheral blood. Every receptor here comes from a man between 65 and 79 years old with active or convalescent COVID-19. Both conserved end residues are part of each CDR3. D genes are given only for firm matches. Some rows mark clone size as missing; the rest say once, few, many or name a class of expanded clone.

abundance | d_gene | j_gene | v_gene | CDR3nt | CDR3aa
. | . | TRBJ2-7 | TRBV6-4 | TGTGCCAGCAGTCAACAGGGATTACGGCCCTACGAGCAGTACTTC | CASSQQGLRPYEQYF
. | . | TRBJ1-1 | TRBV7-2 | TGTGCCAGCAGCCGTCAGGGTAGGAACACTGAAGCTTTCTTT | CASSRQGRNTEAFF
. | . | TRBJ1-1 | TRBV5-5 | TGTGCCAGCAGCTTTTTTGGGGCCATGAACACTGAAGCTTTCTTT | CASSFFGAMNTEAFF
. | . | TRBJ1-5 | TRBV11-2 | TGTGCCAGCAGCTCAGGGGTTACCAATCAGCCCCAGCATTTT | CASSSGVTNQPQHF
. | . | TRBJ1-5 | TRBV19 | TGTGCCAGTAGTACTAAGACCCCGATATGGCCCTCCGGGAGCAATCAGCCCCAGCATTTT | CASSTKTPIWPSGSNQPQHF
. | . | TRBJ1-3 | TRBV15 | TGTGCCACCAGCAGAGAAGCCTCAAACTCTGGAAACACCATATATTTT | CATSREASNSGNTIYF
. | . | TRBJ2-5 | TRBV5-5 | TGTGCCAGCAGCTTAGGCAGGGTCCAGGAGACCCAGTACTTC | CASSLGRVQETQYF
. | TRBD1 | TRBJ1-2 | TRBV6-2/TRBV6-3 | TGTGCCAGCAGTCGGACAGGTCAGCAATCCTATGGCTACACCTTC | CASSRTGQQSYGYTF
once | TRBD2 | TRBJ2-2 | TRBV4-3 | TGCGCCAGCAGCCAGGATCCCGGGACTAGATCCGGGGAGCTGTTTTTT | CASSQDPGTRSGELFF
. | . | TRBJ1-5 | TRBV6-2/TRBV6-3 | TGTGCCAGCAGTTACGTCACAGGGCATATCAATCAGCCCCAGCATTTT | CASSYVTGHINQPQHF
. | TRBD2 | TRBJ2-1 | TRBV7-9 | TGTGCCAGCAGCCCCGGGACTAGCGGGGTATACAATGAGCAGTTCTTC | CASSPGTSGVYNEQFF
once | TRBD1 | TRBJ1-1 | TRBV12-5 | TGTGCTAGTGGTTTGGACGGGGGACAGGGAGGCACTGAAGCTTTCTTT | CASGLDGGQGGTEAFF
. | . | TRBJ2-1 | TRBV9 | TGTGCCAGCAGCTCCCAAGGGGGGGGTATCTCTGAGCAGTTCTTC | CASSSQGGGISEQFF
. | . | TRBJ2-2 | TRBV4-1 | TGCGCCAGCAGCCTCGGTCCAGGGACGAACACCGGGGAGCTGTTTTTT | CASSLGPGTNTGELFF
. | TRBD1 | TRBJ1-1 | TRBV5-1 | TGCGCCAGCAGCTGGGACAGGGGGGTGGGTGAAGCTTTCTTT | CASSWDRGVGEAFF
. | TRBD1 | TRBJ1-1 | TRBV5-1 | TGCGCCAGCAGCTTGTCCGGGACAGTGAACACTGAAGCTTTCTTT | CASSLSGTVNTEAFF
once | TRBD2 | TRBJ2-3 | TRBV5-1 | TGCGCCAGCAGCCCGACTAGCGGGGGAGCGGGTACGCAGTATTTT | CASSPTSGGAGTQYF
. | . | TRBJ1-3 | TRBV18 | TGTGCCAGCTCAACGAGGACAGTATTTTCGGGGAACGTTTCTGGAAACACCATATATTTT | CASSTRTVFSGNVSGNTIYF
. | . | TRBJ2-3 | TRBV9 | TGTGCCAGCGGTAAGCTAGGCACAGATACGCAGTATTTT | CASGKLGTDTQYF
. | . | TRBJ1-2 | TRBV7-2 | TGTGCCAGCAGCCCCCAGATAATAGGCTACACCTTC | CASSPQIIGYTF
. | . | TRBJ2-3 | TRBV5-6 | TGTGCCACCAAAGCGCGCCCGAGCACAGATACGCAGTATTTT | CATKARPSTDTQYF
. | . | TRBJ2-3 | TRBV5-4 | TGTGCCAGCAGCTTTACAGGGGAGGTTAGGGATACGCAGTATTTT | CASSFTGEVRDTQYF
. | TRBD1 | TRBJ1-5 | TRBV10-3 | TGTGCCATCAGTGACATACAGGGGAATCAGCCCCAGCATTTT | CAISDIQGNQPQHF
. | . | TRBJ2-2 | TRBV19 | TGTGCCAGTGGTAGGCAGGACACCGGGGAGCTGTTTTTT | CASGRQDTGELFF
. | TRBD1 | TRBJ2-7 | TRBV2 | TGTGCCAGCAGTCGAACCGGGACAGCTACCTACGAGCAGTACTTC | CASSRTGTATYEQYF
. | . | TRBJ2-2 | TRBV6-2/TRBV6-3 | TGTGCCAGCAGTCCGACAGGGAACACCGGGGAGCTGTTTTTT | CASSPTGNTGELFF
. | TRBD1 | TRBJ2-1 | TRBV19 | TGTGCCAGTAGTATAGGCGGGACAGGGGGCAATGAGCAGTTCTTC | CASSIGGTGGNEQFF
. | . | TRBJ2-7 | TRBV7-2 | TGTGCCAGCAGCTTAGGTGTGGGGACACCTACCTACGAGCAGTACTTC | CASSLGVGTPTYEQYF